One sample yielded the 24 T cell receptor beta chains listed below, sequenced in a study of regulatory T cells. General study findings and limits: In CD3G-deficient patients, conventional CD4+ T cells were enriched for hydrophobic CDR3 residues at positions 6 and 7.

Amplification used 52 TRBV primers and 13 TRBJ primers. The repertoire was sequenced with immunoSEQ multiplex PCR; TCRdb's copy has only in-frame clones and lacks some. Here the sample spans approximately 18,000 clones, approximately 80% being singletons. These receptors' targets are unknown. What was sequenced was conventional CD4+ T cells sorted from blood. The receptors derive from a person in their thirties with CD3G deficiency.

This chain links TRBV7-9 with TRBJ2-1; 14 positions agree with TRBD2. Germline CDR1 reads SEHNR; CDR2 reads FQNEAQ (reference sequence). This CDR3 contains 16 residues. Trimming cost V 5 bases and J 9 bases; bases outside gene matches: 9. CDR3 loop: CASSKGLAGAWGEQFF. CDR3 coding DNA: TGTGCCAGCAGCAAGGGACTAGCGGGAGCCTGGGGTGAGCAGTTCTTC.

The chain has TRBV28 and TRBJ1-1, with D perhaps TRBD1 (6 bases). This CDR3 spans 16 amino acids. V was cut by 4 bases and J by 4 bases, with 19 bases left in between. Germline V gene data show CDR1 as MDHEN and CDR2 as SYDVKM. CDR3 sequence reads: CASSSIYRVGSTEAFF. CDR3 nucleotide sequence: TGTGCCAGCAGTTCAATTTACAGGGTGGGGAGCACTGAAGCTTTCTTT.

The gene calls are TRBV19 and TRBJ2-6; 8 bases map to TRBD1. The germline gives CDR1 LNHDA, CDR2 SQIVND (reference sequence). V shed 5 bases, J shed 0 bases, and the junction held 9 bases outside the gene matches. The CDR3 contains 18 residues. Here the CDR3 reads CASSSLDRASSGANVLTF. Written as DNA, the CDR3 is TGTGCCAGTAGTTCTTTGGACAGGGCGTCCTCTGGGGCCAACGTCCTGACTTTC.

The J gene is TRBJ2-1, the V gene TRBV7-9; D ambiguous. Per germline, CDR1 SEHNR and CDR2 FQNEAQ (reference sequence). Trimming stripped 3 bases from V and 5 bases from J, with 5 bases between. CDR3 size: 12 residues. CDR3 nucleotides: TGTGCCAGCAGCTTCCGGGACAATGAGCAGTTCTTC. Its protein is CASSFRDNEQFF.

CDR3 in amino acids: CASGHPGAGGYTF. In nucleotides, the CDR3 is TGTGCCAGCGGCCATCCGGGGGCAGGTGGCTACACCTTC. The chain recombines TRBV27 with TRBJ1-2; TRBD1 is a possible D gene (6 bases). The CDR3 sequence is 13 residues long. Germline CDR1 reads MNHEY; CDR2 reads SMNVEV (reference sequence). Trimming took 8 bases from V and 7 from J, leaving 17 bases between them.

The rearrangement uses TRBV7-9 and TRBJ2-2, with D uncertain. V was cut by 0 bases and J by 4 bases, with 9 bases left in between. Germline loops: CDR1 SEHNR, CDR2 FQNEAQ (reference sequence). The CDR3 is 15 amino acids. CDR3 nucleotides: TGTGCCAGCAGCTTAGCGTCCCTGAGCACCGGGGAGCTGTTTTTT. It translates to CASSLASLSTGELFF.

The rearrangement joins TRBV7-8 to TRBJ1-2; a weak D match, TRBD1 (6 bases). The V end lost 5 bases, the J end lost 5 bases, and 30 bases lay between the germline ends. CDR1 is SGHVS and CDR2 is FQNEAQ in the germline V gene. This CDR3 has 19 residues. The CDR3 loop is CASSPSWGGLMYNQYGYTF. In nucleotides, the CDR3 is TGTGCCAGCAGCCCCTCCTGGGGGGGGCTTATGTATAATCAGTATGGCTACACCTTC.

The chain employs TRBV5-1 and TRBJ2-7; 8 bases are a match to TRBD1. V gave up 4 bases and J gave up 2 bases; unmatched junction bases: 8. The length of the CDR3 is 15 residues. Per the germline V gene, CDR1 is SGHRS and CDR2 is YFSETQ. The CDR3 is CASSPGQGRTYEQYF. The DNA of the CDR3 is TGCGCCAGCAGCCCAGGACAGGGCCGCACCTACGAGCAGTACTTC.

Notes on this clone: This specimen includes other DNA sequences encoding the same CDR3. The genes are TRBV28 and TRBJ1-1; D ambiguous. Trimming took 6 bases from V and 2 from J, leaving 13 bases between them. This CDR3 has 14 residues. CDR1 is MDHEN, CDR2 SYDVKM, per germline. The CDR3 region is CASSPGPLNTEAFF. As DNA, the CDR3 is TGTGCCAGCAGCCCAGGACCGCTTAACACTGAAGCTTTCTTT.

The chain is built from TRBV28 and TRBJ1-6; 9 bases are a match to TRBD1. CDR1 is MDHEN and CDR2 is SYDVKM in the germline V gene. This CDR3 contains 14 residues. J lost 7 bases, V lost 4 bases, and 2 bases had no gene match. The CDR3 DNA follows: TGTGCCAGCAGTTGGGACAGGGTAAATTCACCCCTCCACTTT. Encoded protein: CASSWDRVNSPLHF.

The chain combines TRBV19 with TRBJ2-2; D might be TRBD1 (6 bases). CDR1 LNHDA and CDR2 SQIVND come from the germline V gene (reference sequence). The length of the CDR3 is 14 residues. V lost 5 bases and J lost 7, with 14 bases in between. For the CDR3, the DNA is TGTGCCAGTAGTCGGGCAGGGGTGGTCGGGGAGCTGTTTTTT. Encoded protein: CASSRAGVVGELFF.

The rearrangement links TRBV19 to TRBJ2-1; D may be TRBD1 (5 bases). The CDR3 is 12 amino acids. The germline V and J ends were trimmed by 6 bases and 13 bases, with 16 bases remaining between them. Germline V lookup: CDR1 LNHDA, CDR2 SQIVND (reference sequence). The CDR3 nucleotides read TGTGCCAGTAGCCTTAGGGGCGGCAGACAGTTCTTC. Protein sequence: CASSLRGGRQFF.

This chain uses TRBV6-1 with TRBJ2-5, with 12 bases lining up with TRBD1. The CDR3 consists of 15 residues. Germline CDR1 reads MNHNS; CDR2 reads SASEGT. V shed 6 bases and J 2 bases; nucleotides not matched to a gene: 4. CDR3 region: CASSRDRGRQETQYF. CDR3 coding DNA: TGTGCCAGCAGCAGGGACAGGGGGCGGCAAGAGACCCAGTACTTC.

V gene TRBV6-6 combines with J gene TRBJ2-6; the D gene is possibly TRBD2 (6 bases). Germline V CDR1 and CDR2: MNHNY, SVGAGI (reference sequence). The CDR3 is made up of 16 amino acids. The V and J ends lost 5 bases and 0 bases respectively, with 11 bases between them. CDR3 in amino acids: CASSPHGSSGANVLTF. CDR3 DNA sequence: TGTGCCAGCAGTCCTCACGGGAGCTCTGGGGCCAACGTCCTGACTTTC.

This rearrangement joins TRBV7-9 to TRBJ2-6, with a possible D match to TRBD1 (6 bases). The CDR3 has 18 residues. The germline gives CDR1 SEHNR, CDR2 FQNEAQ (reference sequence). V lost 5 bases and J lost 0, with 17 bases in between. This chain's CDR3 is CASSRRDTPLSGANVLTF. In nucleotides, the CDR3 is TGTGCCAGCAGCCGCCGGGACACCCCGCTCTCTGGGGCCAACGTCCTGACTTTC.

The V call is TRBV19, the J call TRBJ1-1, with D possibly being TRBD1 (5 bases). Trimming cost V 5 bases and J 4 bases, with 26 bases left between them. From germline, CDR1 is LNHDA and CDR2 SQIVND (reference sequence). The CDR3 runs 18 residues. The CDR3 sequence: CASSLRLTGPGRGTEAFF. The CDR3 nucleotides are TGTGCCAGTAGTCTTCGGCTAACAGGTCCGGGTCGTGGCACTGAAGCTTTCTTT.

This chain connects TRBV28 to TRBJ2-5; 11 nucleotides align to TRBD1. Near its end, the DNA agrees better with TRBJ2-7, so the J call may be wrong. This CDR3 is 17 amino acids long. Germline loops: CDR1 MDHEN, CDR2 SYDVKM. CDR3 protein: CASSLRVGTGGSYEQYF. CDR3 bases: TGTGCCAGCAGCCTTAGGGTCGGGACAGGGGGCTCCTACGAGCAGTACTTC.

The chain links TRBV20-1 to TRBJ1-2, with D unresolved. The CDR3 extends over 11 amino acids. Germline V gene sequence: CDR1 DFQATT, CDR2 SNEGSKA (reference sequence). Trimming took 3 bases from V and 8 from J, leaving 10 bases between them. CDR3 sequence: CSASREVGYTF. In DNA form, the CDR3 reads TGCAGTGCTAGCCGAGAAGTCGGCTACACCTTC.

The chain combines TRBV19 with TRBJ2-1; the match to TRBD2 covers 8 bases. The CDR3 is 14 residues long. V shed 6 bases and J 15 bases; nucleotides not matched to a gene: 16. Germline V gives CDR1 LNHDA, CDR2 SQIVND (reference sequence). The CDR3 is CASRTGTRGSVAFF. Written as DNA, the CDR3 is TGTGCCAGTAGAACCGGGACTAGGGGTTCCGTCGCGTTCTTC.

The J gene is TRBJ2-3, the V gene TRBV5-1; 7 bases line up with TRBD1. Germline V CDR1 and CDR2: SGHRS, YFSETQ. This CDR3 has 15 amino acids. J gave up 0 bases and V 5 bases, and 6 bases lay outside the gene matches. CDR3 bases: TGCGCCAGCAGTCTACAGGGGCAAAGCACAGATACGCAGTATTTT. As protein: CASSLQGQSTDTQYF.

This sequence joins TRBV10-3 and TRBJ2-1; a possible D gene is TRBD1 (5 bases). Germline assignment: CDR1 ENHRY and CDR2 SYGVKD. Trimming removed 4 bases from V and 7 bases from J, with 14 bases in between. The CDR3 has 14 amino acids. The CDR3 nucleotides read TGTGCCATCAGTGCCTCCCAGGGTCCTAATGAGCAGTTCTTC. Translating gives CAISASQGPNEQFF.

Details on this clone: At one end, the junction sequence differs from germline, possibly due to a read error. This rearrangement joins TRBV6-1 to TRBJ1-6; 7 bases fit TRBD1. There are 18 residues in the CDR3. Germline V gene lookup returns CDR1 MNHNS and CDR2 SASEGT. The CDR3 spells CANSETPRVGQRNSPLHF. Written as DNA, the CDR3 is TGTGCCAACAGTGAGACCCCCCGGGTGGGACAGCGAAATTCACCCCTCCACTTT.

The chain joins TRBV28 to TRBJ1-2, with 9 bases identical to TRBD1. The length of the CDR3 is 15 residues. The germline CDR1 and CDR2 sequences are MDHEN and SYDVKM. Trimming took 7 bases from V and 4 from J; bases not matched to a gene: 10. The CDR3 DNA follows: TGTGCCAGCACTAAATGGCGGGGACAGGGCTATGGCTACACCTTC. Translated, it gives CASTKWRGQGYGYTF.

This sequence joins TRBV6-1 and TRBJ2-7; the D is unclear. The CDR3 totals 15 residues. The germline V gene encodes CDR1 MNHNS and CDR2 SASEGT. V was trimmed by 0 bases and J by 1 base, leaving 10 bases between them. The DNA for the CDR3 is TGTGCCAGCAGTGAAGCGTCAGGCAGGTCCTACGAGCAGTACTTC. As protein: CASSEASGRSYEQYF.